This T cell receptor (beta chain) was obtained from a study of T cell responses to AZD1222 COVID-19 vaccine. Study in general: The study pooled second doses at about 4 or about 12 weeks.

There are 13 residues in the CDR3. The germline CDR1 and CDR2 sequences are SQVTM and ANQGSEA. V lost 4 bases and J lost 9, with 16 bases in between. Repertoires were generated with immunoSEQ multiplex PCR, while TCRdb's copy carries only in-frame clones and drops some. The table has tens of thousands of clones, about nine tenths seen once. Sequenced material: peripheral blood, taken on day 0 of AZD1222 vaccination. The chain carries TRBV29-1 and TRBJ2-1; D is uncertain. The source of this sequence is an adult in good health. CDR3 protein: CSVGLQLRGEQFF. CDR3 sequence (DNA): TGCAGCGTTGGTTTACAGCTTCGAGGTGAGCAGTTCTTC.